This T cell receptor beta chain was recovered during a study of blood T cell repertoires in COVID-19. Study at large: Samples of COVID-19 (acute and convalescent) were obtained from the United States, Italy and Spain. In each case, the material was cDNA or gDNA derived from T cells, B-cell-depleted T cells, or PBMCs.

In the source study's methods: By means of reference gene primer amplification, nucleated cell counts were estimated. Clones were sequenced by immunoSEQ multiplex PCR, and TCRdb holds only the in-frame ones, with some missing. The D gene and trimming were derived from the DNA, and the V and J assignments and clone size from that table. The sample consists of more than 95,000 clones, roughly 80% of them appearing once. This clone was observed a handful of times. The sample taken for sequencing was peripheral blood. This TCR was recovered from a man in his sixties with acute or convalescent COVID-19.

The CDR3 loop reads CASSPIGLSYEKLFF. CDR3 nucleotide sequence: TGTGCCAGCAGCCCCATCGGACTGAGCTATGAAAAACTGTTTTTT. The chain has TRBV3-1 (or the pseudogene TRBV3-2) and TRBJ1-4; D not certain. Trimming took 4 bases from V and 6 from J, leaving 15 bases between them. CDR1 and CDR2 (germline): LGHDT, YNNKEL (reference sequence). CDR3 size: 15 residues.